Shown below are 30 T cell receptor beta chains from a single sample sequenced in a study of read filtering for tumor transcriptome and immune sequencing. The library was built from about 370 ng RNA with molecular barcoded adaptors for alpha/delta and beta/gamma chains. MiXCR, applied by TCRdb to the reads, yields one record per CDR3 protein. The sample shows approximately 57,000 distinct CDR3 sequences, 10% to 15% of them seen only once. The specimen was a population of CD138-negative cells sorted from bone marrow. The source is a donor aged 40 or older with multiple myeloma.

The table lists this clonotype with many counts. V gene TRBV24-1 combines with J gene TRBJ2-7; 7 bases match TRBD1. The germline gives CDR1 KGHDR, CDR2 SFDVKD. Unmatched junction bases numbered 8, after V lost 9 bases and J lost 4 bases. The CDR3 sequence is 13 residues long. DNA for the CDR3: TGTGCCACCGGTCAAGGGGGCCGATACGAGCAGTACTTC. It specifies CATGQGGRYEQYF.

This clonotype was counted ten times or more. The V and J genes are TRBV13 and TRBJ1-1; a weak D match, TRBD1 (5 bases). The germline V and J ends were trimmed by 6 bases and 3 bases, with 14 bases remaining between them. Germline V gene sequence: CDR1 PRHDT, CDR2 FYEKMQ (reference sequence). The CDR3 is 14 amino acids. The CDR3 bases are TGTGCCAGCAGAGAAAGGGGAGTGGACACTGAAGCTTTCTTT. Residues: CASRERGVDTEAFF.

Points on this clonotype: Given the absence of the conserved phenylalanine or tryptophan at the CDR3 end, a read error is likely. Because the CDR3's place on the DNA is in doubt, the DNA is left out and the CDR3 is given as listed by TCRdb. This chain connects TRBV5-4 to TRBJ2-5; the D call of TRBD1 is as the table states it, not checked on the DNA. The CDR3 has 15 amino acids, counting both end residues. The germline V gene encodes CDR1 SGHNT and CDR2 YYREEE (reference sequence). The CDR3 sequence: CASSLDGGGQETQDL.

For this clonotype: A read error is possible here, since a much larger clone lies one base away. The CDR3 sequence is CVTSDPSGRGTQETQYF. CDR3 coding DNA: TGTGTCACCAGTGACCCCTCGGGCCGGGGGACTCAAGAGACCCAGTACTTC. V and J are TRBV24-1 and TRBJ2-5, with D perhaps TRBD2 (6 bases). Germline V gene data show CDR1 as KGHDR and CDR2 as SFDVKD. The CDR3 covers 17 residues.

This clonotype was recorded at least ten times. This chain connects TRBV7-9 to TRBJ1-1; D may be TRBD1 (5 bases). The ends were cut back, 4 bases at V and 6 bases at J, with 15 bases in the middle. The CDR3 extends over 14 amino acids. Per germline, CDR1 SEHNR and CDR2 FQNEAQ (reference sequence). CDR3 nucleotide sequence: TGTGCCAGCAGCTCTGGGGGGGTTGAATCTGAAGCTTTCTTT. It yields the protein CASSSGGVESEAFF.

The rearrangement joins TRBV11-2 to TRBJ1-6; TRBD1 aligns across 9 bases. The CDR3 consists of 13 residues. Germline V CDR1 and CDR2: SGHAT, FQNNGV. The trim removed 4 bases at V and 14 bases at J, leaving 6 bases unmatched. CDR3 protein: CASSWIRDRALHF. The CDR3 DNA is TGTGCCAGCAGCTGGATCCGGGACAGGGCCCTCCACTTT.

Ten or more counts support this clonotype. The chain joins TRBV20-1 to TRBJ1-5; tentative D call: TRBD1 (5 bases). V was cut by 0 bases and J by 6 bases, with 12 bases left in between. Germline V gene sequence: CDR1 DFQATT, CDR2 SNEGSKA (reference sequence). The CDR3 runs to 14 residues. The CDR3 region has the DNA TGCAGTGCTAGAGATCGGAGGGGAGGTCAGCCCCAGCATTTT. Its translation: CSARDRRGGQPQHF.

This clonotype was found many times. The CDR3, as DNA: TGCGCCAGCAGCCCGGGGACTAGCGGAGAGACCCAGTACTTC. Translating gives CASSPGTSGETQYF. The chain is built from TRBV5-1 and TRBJ2-5; 11 nucleotides line up with TRBD2. With 4 bases clipped from V and 4 bases from J, the junction kept 3 bases outside the gene matches. Germline-derived CDR1 and CDR2 are SGHRS and YFSETQ. This CDR3 is 14 amino acids long.

The sample holds many counts of this clonotype. The chain combines TRBV12-3 or TRBV12-4 with TRBJ1-1; possibly TRBD1 for D (6 bases). The ends were cut back, 10 bases at V and 4 bases at J, with 16 bases in the middle. The CDR3 runs to 13 residues. The CDR3 DNA follows: TGTGCCACACACAGGGTAAGGGGCACTGAAGCTTTCTTT. It codes for CATHRVRGTEAFF.

This clonotype was seen at least ten times. V and J are TRBV18 and TRBJ2-1, with D perhaps matching TRBD1 or TRBD2 (6 bases each). CDR1 is KGHSH and CDR2 is LQKENI in the germline V gene. The CDR3 totals 15 residues. V was clipped by 10 bases and J by 2 bases, with 18 bases between them. CDR3 amino acids: CATDPGALTYNEQFF. The CDR3 DNA sequence: TGTGCCACCGACCCGGGGGCCCTCACCTACAATGAGCAGTTCTTC.

This clonotype was counted only a few times. This CDR3 is CASSYSDRGWGPQHF. Written as DNA, the CDR3 is TGTGCCAGCAGTTACTCGGACAGGGGCTGGGGGCCCCAGCATTTT. This rearrangement joins TRBV6-2 or TRBV6-3 to TRBJ1-5; 9 bases line up with TRBD1. V dropped 0 bases and J dropped 9; count of bases not matched to a gene: 6. Germline V gene lookup returns CDR1 MNHEY and CDR2 SVGEGT. This CDR3 is built from 15 residues.

In this sample, this clonotype turned up many times. V gene TRBV7-3 combines with J gene TRBJ1-1; D remains unclear. From germline, CDR1 is SGHTA and CDR2 FQGTGA. V dropped 2 bases and J dropped 0 bases, with 4 bases sitting between them. The CDR3 has 13 amino acids. CDR3 in amino acids: CASSLSVNTEAFF. The CDR3 region has the DNA TGTGCCAGCAGCTTATCAGTGAACACTGAAGCTTTCTTT.

This clonotype was picked up many times. The CDR3 DNA reads as TGCAGTGCTAGAGCTTCCCGAGGGGCGGGGGGGAATAATGAGCAGTTCTTC. Translation gives CSARASRGAGGNNEQFF. V and J are TRBV20-1 and TRBJ2-1, with 9 bases lining up with TRBD2. V dropped 1 base and J dropped 7; count of bases not matched to a gene: 14. CDR3 length: 17 amino acids. The germline CDR1 and CDR2 sequences are DFQATT and SNEGSKA (reference sequence).

The sample holds one count of this clonotype. It differs at one base from a far larger clone, so likely a read error. The chain has TRBV6-6 and TRBJ2-3; 9 bases are a match to TRBD2. After removal of 7 bases from V and 0 bases from J, the junction contained 5 bases not matched to a gene. Per germline, CDR1 MNHNY and CDR2 SVGAGI (reference sequence). The CDR3 loop spans 15 amino acids. DNA of the CDR3: TGTGCCAGCACTTGCGGGGGGGTAAGCACAGATACGCAGTATTTT. Protein: CASTCGGVSTDTQYF.

This clonotype was seen ten or more times. This chain joins TRBV6-2 or TRBV6-3 and TRBJ2-5; D ambiguous. The CDR3 length is 13 residues. Germline V gene data show CDR1 as MNHEY and CDR2 as SVGEGT. Trimming shortened V by 5 bases and J by 2 bases, and 9 bases separated the two germline ends. CDR3 nucleotides: TGTGCCAGCAGTCGCCGATCACAAGAGACCCAGTACTTC. This gives the protein CASSRRSQETQYF.

This clonotype has a count of ten or more. The chain has TRBV18 and TRBJ1-5; D is ambiguous. V was trimmed by 2 bases and J by 2 bases, leaving 7 bases between them. This CDR3 has 14 residues. Germline-derived CDR1 and CDR2 are KGHSH and LQKENI. CDR3 coding DNA: TGTGCCAGCTCACCATCCGGGGGCAATCAGCCCCAGCATTTT. Translated, it gives CASSPSGGNQPQHF.

There are many counts of this clonotype. V gene TRBV18 combines with J gene TRBJ2-7; D remains unclear. Germline CDR1 and CDR2: KGHSH and LQKENI. Trimming left V 2 bases short and J 6 bases short, with 14 bases between. The length of the CDR3 is 14 residues. As DNA, the CDR3 is TGTGCCAGCTCACCATCGCAGGATTCCGGCGAGCAGTACTTC. It encodes CASSPSQDSGEQYF. Filled out from reference TRBV18 and TRBJ2-7, the complete variable domain reads NAGVMQNPRHLVRRRGQEARLRCSPMKGHSHVYWYRQLPEEGLKFMVYLQKENIIDESGMPKERFSAEFPKEGPSILRIQQVVRGDSAAYFCASSPSQDSGEQYFGPGTRLTVT.

The chain combines TRBV5-4 with TRBJ2-7, with 8 nucleotides matching TRBD1. The CDR3 extends over 14 amino acids. Unmatched junction bases numbered 8, after V lost 4 bases and J lost 5 bases. Germline V gives CDR1 SGHNT, CDR2 YYREEE (reference sequence). The CDR3 DNA reads TGTGCCAGCAGCCCACGAAACAGGGGGGACGAGCAGTACTTC. Its translation is CASSPRNRGDEQYF.

This clonotype showed up many times. J is TRBJ2-3 and V is TRBV18; D ambiguous. Trimming removed 3 bases from V and 0 bases from J, with 10 bases in between. This CDR3 has 15 residues. The germline gives CDR1 KGHSH, CDR2 LQKENI. CDR3 sequence: CASSPPSVSTDTQYF. The CDR3 bases are TGTGCCAGCTCACCTCCCAGCGTAAGCACAGATACGCAGTATTTT.

This clonotype was counted between two and nine times. The chain joins TRBV3-1 to TRBJ1-5; D is undetermined. V lost 1 base and J lost 3, with 7 bases in between. The germline gives CDR1 LGHDT, CDR2 YNNKEL (reference sequence). The CDR3 runs 14 residues. DNA for the CDR3: TGTGCCAGCAGCCAAGGCGTTACCAATCAGCCCCAGCATTTT. It yields the protein CASSQGVTNQPQHF.

The chain employs TRBV4-2 and TRBJ1-1; D gene unclear. Germline-derived CDR1 and CDR2 are LGHNA and YNFKEQ. This CDR3 contains 14 residues. V was pared by 4 bases and J by 4 bases, with 13 bases between. As DNA, the CDR3 is TGTGCCAGCAGCCTGAGGGTAACGGCCACTGAAGCTTTCTTT. Translation gives CASSLRVTATEAFF.

This clonotype occurred many times. As DNA, the CDR3 is TGTGCCAGCAGTCCTCGCCCGCAGGGAGCCCATGGCTACACCTTC. Protein product: CASSPRPQGAHGYTF. The chain links TRBV28 to TRBJ1-2; D may be TRBD1 (5 bases). Trimming stripped 5 bases from V and 6 bases from J, with 19 bases between. CDR3 length: 15 residues. CDR1 and CDR2 (germline): MDHEN, SYDVKM.

A note on this clonotype: A much larger clone differs from this one at a single base, so this may be a read error. J is TRBJ2-6 and V is TRBV3-1; tentatively, D is TRBD1 (5 bases). Trimming stripped 2 bases from V and 1 base from J, with 9 bases between. Germline CDR1 is LGHDT and CDR2 is YNNKEL (reference sequence). The CDR3 has 16 residues. CDR3 in amino acids: CASSQRAGSGANVLTF. DNA for the CDR3: TGTGCCAGCAGCCAACGGGCAGGGTCTGGGGCCAACGTCCTGACTTTC.

J is TRBJ2-5 and V is TRBV2; weak D call: TRBD2 (5 bases). Germline V lookup: CDR1 SNHLY, CDR2 FYNNEI. Trimming took off 0 bases at V and 4 bases at J, with 12 bases between the two ends. The CDR3 runs 15 residues. The DNA for the CDR3 is TGTGCCAGCAGTGAAGCTCCCGGGGTTGGAGAGACCCAGTACTTC. This sequence encodes CASSEAPGVGETQYF.

V gene TRBV12-3 or TRBV12-4 combines with J gene TRBJ1-1; unclear D gene. Trimming removed 1 base from V and 2 bases from J, with 8 bases in between. CDR3 length equals 14 residues. DNA of the CDR3: TGTGCCAGCAGTTTAGGGGCCCCTAACACTGAAGCTTTCTTT. Translated, it gives CASSLGAPNTEAFF.

As to this clonotype: Being one base from a much bigger clone, this may be a read error. The rearrangement links TRBV6-6 to TRBJ2-7; either TRBD1 or TRBD2 may supply D (6 bases each). The CDR3 runs 14 residues. Trimming stripped 2 bases from V and 3 bases from J, with 11 bases between. The V gene's germline CDR1 is MNHNY and CDR2 SVGAGI (reference sequence). Here the CDR3 DNA reads TGTGCCAGCAGTTACGCCGGGGGCATCTACGAGCAGTACTTC. This translates into CASSYAGGIYEQYF.

This clonotype was seen at least ten times. V is TRBV7-9 and J is TRBJ2-1, with D maybe TRBD1 (6 bases). This CDR3 contains 15 residues. V lost 0 bases and J lost 6, with 12 bases in between. Germline CDR1 and CDR2: SEHNR and FQNEAQ (reference sequence). CDR3 sequence reads: CASSLAGARFNEQFF. For the CDR3, the DNA is TGTGCCAGCAGCTTAGCGGGGGCTAGATTCAATGAGCAGTTCTTC. Filled out from reference TRBV7-9 and TRBJ2-1, the complete variable domain reads DTGVSQNPRHKITKRGQNVTFRCDPISEHNRLYWYRQTLGQGPEFLTYFQNEAQLEKSRLLSDRFSAERPKGSFSTLEIQRTEQGDSAMYLCASSLAGARFNEQFFGPGTRLTVL.

This clonotype was seen many times. This sequence joins TRBV12-3 or TRBV12-4 and TRBJ1-1; TRBD1 aligns across 7 bases. Trimming took 2 bases from V and 10 from J; bases not matched to a gene: 7. This CDR3 is built from 13 residues. CDR3 in amino acids: CASSLRDSLVAFF. Written as DNA, the CDR3 is TGTGCCAGCAGTTTACGGGACAGTCTTGTAGCTTTCTTT.

This clonotype is classed as medium-sized. The chain joins TRBV7-8 to TRBJ2-1, with 8 nucleotides matching TRBD1. J was trimmed by 4 bases and V by 2 bases; bases with no gene match: 4. The germline gives CDR1 SGHVS, CDR2 FQNEAQ. The CDR3 is 15 residues long. CDR3 DNA: TGTGCCAGCAGCTTACTGACAGGGGATTACAATGAGCAGTTCTTC. It specifies CASSLLTGDYNEQFF.

This clonotype was counted at least ten times. V gene TRBV2 combines with J gene TRBJ1-5; D unclear. Germline V gene sequence: CDR1 SNHLY, CDR2 FYNNEI. The CDR3 runs to 14 residues. Trimming shortened V by 4 bases and J by 2 bases, and 9 bases separated the two germline ends. In nucleotides, the CDR3 is TGTGCCAGCAGTGGTCAGAGGGGCAATCAGCCCCAGCATTTT. This sequence encodes CASSGQRGNQPQHF. The entire variable domain, with the rest obtained from reference TRBV2 and TRBJ1-5, is as follows: EPEVTQTPSHQVTQMGQEVILRCVPISNHLYFYWYRQILGQKVEFLVSFYNNEISEKSEIFDDQFSVERPDGSNFTLKIRSTKLEDSAMYFCASSGQRGNQPQHFGDGTRLSIL.